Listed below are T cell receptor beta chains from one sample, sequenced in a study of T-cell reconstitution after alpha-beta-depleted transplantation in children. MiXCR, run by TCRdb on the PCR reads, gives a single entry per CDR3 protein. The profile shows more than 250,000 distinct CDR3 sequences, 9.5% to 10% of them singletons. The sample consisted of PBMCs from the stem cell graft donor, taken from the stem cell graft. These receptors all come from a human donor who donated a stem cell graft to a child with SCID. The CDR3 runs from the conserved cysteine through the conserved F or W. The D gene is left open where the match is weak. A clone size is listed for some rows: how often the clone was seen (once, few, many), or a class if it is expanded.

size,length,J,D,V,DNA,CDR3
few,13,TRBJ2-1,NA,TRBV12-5,TGTGCTAGTGCTGGCGGGGCCTACAATGAGCAGTTCTTC,CASAGGAYNEQFF
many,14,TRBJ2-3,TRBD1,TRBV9,TGTGCCAGCAATCCGGGACAGGGCACAGATACGCAGTATTTT,CASNPGQGTDTQYF
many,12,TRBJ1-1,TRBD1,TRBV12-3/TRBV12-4,TGTGCCAGCAGTTTGACAGGGATGTGGGCTTTCTTT,CASSLTGMWAFF
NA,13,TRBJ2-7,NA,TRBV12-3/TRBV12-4,TGTGCCAGCACCTCGGACCAGCAGGCCGAGCAGTACTTC,CASTSDQQAEQYF
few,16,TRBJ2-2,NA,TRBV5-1,TGCGCCAGCAGCTTTGGGCTTGACAGACTCACCGGGGAGCTGTTTTTT,CASSFGLDRLTGELFF
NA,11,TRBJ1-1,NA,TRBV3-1,TGTGCCACAATGAGAGGCACTGAAGCTTTCTTT,CATMRGTEAFF
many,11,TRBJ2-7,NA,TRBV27,TGTGCCAGCAGCACAGGCTCCGAGCAGTACTTC,CASSTGSEQYF
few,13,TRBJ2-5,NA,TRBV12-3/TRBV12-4,TGTGCCAGCAGTCCCGGGACTCTTGAGACCCAGTACTTC,CASSPGTLETQYF
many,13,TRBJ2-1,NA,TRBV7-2,TGTGCCAGCAGCCCTACTGACTACAATGAGCAGTTCTTC,CASSPTDYNEQFF
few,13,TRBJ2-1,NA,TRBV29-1,TGCAGCGTTGCTAGCAGCTCCTACAATGAGCAGTTCTTC,CSVASSSYNEQFF
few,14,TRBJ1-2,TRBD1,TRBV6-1,TGTGCCAGCGCCCCGGGACAGGGGACTTATGGCTACACCTTC,CASAPGQGTYGYTF
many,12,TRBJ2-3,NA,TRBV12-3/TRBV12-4,TGTGCCAGCAGTATACAGTTAGATACGCAGTATTTT,CASSIQLDTQYF
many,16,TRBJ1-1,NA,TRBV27,TGTGCCAGCAGTTCTCCGGGACCTAGCATGAACACTGAAGCTTTCTTT,CASSSPGPSMNTEAFF
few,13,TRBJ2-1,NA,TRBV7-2,TGTGCCAGCGGGTTAGCGGTTCCCAATGAGCAGTTCTTC,CASGLAVPNEQFF
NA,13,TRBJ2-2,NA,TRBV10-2,TGCGCCAGAAGTGAGTTGGGCTCCGGGGAGCTGTTTTTT,CARSELGSGELFF
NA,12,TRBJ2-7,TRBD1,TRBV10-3,TGTGCCATCGGGGGACAGGGGTACGAGCAGTACTTC,CAIGGQGYEQYF
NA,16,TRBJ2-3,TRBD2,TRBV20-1,TGCAGTGCTAGCACGCCCAGCGGGGGCCTCACAGATACGCAGTATTTT,CSASTPSGGLTDTQYF
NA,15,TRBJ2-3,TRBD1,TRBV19,TGTGCCAGTAGACACGGGACAGGGGACACAGATACGCAGTATTTT,CASRHGTGDTDTQYF
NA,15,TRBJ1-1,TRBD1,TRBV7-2,TGTGCCAGCAGCCCCGTCTACAGGGGGAACACTGAAGCTTTCTTT,CASSPVYRGNTEAFF
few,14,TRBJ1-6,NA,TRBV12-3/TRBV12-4,TGTGCCAGCAGTCTAAGCTCCTATAATTCACCCCTCCACTTT,CASSLSSYNSPLHF